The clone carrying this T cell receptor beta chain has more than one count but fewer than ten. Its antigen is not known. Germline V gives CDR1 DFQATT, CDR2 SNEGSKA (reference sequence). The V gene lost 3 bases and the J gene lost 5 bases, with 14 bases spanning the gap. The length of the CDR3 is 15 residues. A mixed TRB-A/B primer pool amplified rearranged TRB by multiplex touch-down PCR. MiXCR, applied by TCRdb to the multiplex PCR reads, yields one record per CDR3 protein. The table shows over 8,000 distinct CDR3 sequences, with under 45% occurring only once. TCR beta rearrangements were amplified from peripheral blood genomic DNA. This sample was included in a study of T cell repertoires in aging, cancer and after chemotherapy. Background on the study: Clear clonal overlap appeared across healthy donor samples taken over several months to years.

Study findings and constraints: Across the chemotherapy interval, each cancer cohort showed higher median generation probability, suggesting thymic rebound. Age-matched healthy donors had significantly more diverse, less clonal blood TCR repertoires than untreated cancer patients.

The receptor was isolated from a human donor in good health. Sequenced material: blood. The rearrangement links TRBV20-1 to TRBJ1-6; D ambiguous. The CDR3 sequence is CSARTGWTNNSPLHF. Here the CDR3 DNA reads TGCAGTGCTAGGACGGGGTGGACTAATAATTCACCCCTCCACTTT.